This T cell receptor (beta chain) was sequenced during a study of radiotherapy plus CTLA-4 blockade in lung cancer. Study details: Objective responses were seen in about a sixth of patients, disease control in approximately 29%.

This clone was seen a single time. Its antigen is undetermined. Findings of the study overall: Interferon-beta and early blood T cell clone dynamics reportedly predicted response best. There was expansion of tumor-derived TCR clones in blood after radiotherapy plus ipilimumab.

There are 16 residues in the CDR3. The V gene's germline CDR1 is SNHLY and CDR2 FYNNEI. The ends lost 7 bases at V and 7 bases at J; junction bases unmatched: 8. Assay used: immunoSEQ multiplex PCR; TCRdb lists only in-frame clones, some missing. The sample comprises fewer than 140,000 clones, under 90% of which are singletons, and 2.4% rests with the top ten. Treatment of patients with chemo-refractory metastatic non-small-cell lung cancer consisted of focal radiation plus CTLA-4 blockade with ipilimumab. The chain combines TRBV2 with TRBJ2-3; 16 nucleotides match TRBD2. The receptor was derived from a human donor with non-small cell lung cancer that progressed on radiotherapy plus ipilimumab. Some clones in this sample may be carry-over from other donors' samples. The sequencing used peripheral blood, collected from a patient treated with radiotherapy plus ipilimumab. The DNA of the CDR3 is TGTGCCAGCACCAGAGGGACTAGCGGGGGGGGCAATACGCAGTATTTT. Amino acid sequence: CASTRGTSGGGNTQYF.